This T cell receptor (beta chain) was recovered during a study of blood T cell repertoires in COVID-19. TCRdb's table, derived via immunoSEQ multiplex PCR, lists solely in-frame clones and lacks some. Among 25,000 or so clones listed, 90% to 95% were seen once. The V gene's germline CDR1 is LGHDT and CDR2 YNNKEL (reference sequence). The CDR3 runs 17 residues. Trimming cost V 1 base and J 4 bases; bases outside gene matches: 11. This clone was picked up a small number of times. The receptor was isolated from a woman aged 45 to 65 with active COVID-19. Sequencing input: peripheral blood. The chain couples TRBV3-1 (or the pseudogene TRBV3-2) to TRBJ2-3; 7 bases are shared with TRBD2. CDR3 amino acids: CASSQGRASGSSDTQYF. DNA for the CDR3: TGTGCCAGCAGCCAAGGTCGAGCTAGCGGCTCATCAGATACGCAGTATTTT.